A single sample is the source of the 22 T cell receptor beta chains below, sequenced in a study of metastatic and nonmetastatic thyroid tumors. TCRdb re-called the PCR reads via MiXCR. Of about 14,000 clones detected, 3.6% appear once; the ten largest clones hold 25% to 30%. Nobody among the patients had been given any treatment before thyroid surgery. The specimen sequenced was tumor tissue. The receptor set was obtained from a female donor with papillary thyroid cancer or a benign thyroid nodule (not recorded which). Some clones in this sample may be carry-over from other donors' samples.

Comment on this clone: The same CDR3 arises from other DNA sequences in this sample as well. The chain has TRBV6-1 and TRBJ1-6, with a weak D call TRBD1 (5 bases). From germline, CDR1 is MNHNS and CDR2 SASEGT. V gave up 6 bases and J gave up 7 bases, with 10 bases separating them. The length of the CDR3 is 13 residues. CDR3 sequence reads: CASRTTGNSPLHF. Here the CDR3 DNA reads TGTGCCAGCAGAACTACAGGAAATTCACCCCTCCACTTT.

This clone is classed as large. V and J are TRBV2 and TRBJ1-1; tentative D call: TRBD1 (5 bases). Between the trimmed V and J ends, which lost 6 bases and 1 base, there was a span of 12 bases. Germline-derived CDR1 and CDR2 are SNHLY and FYNNEI. This CDR3 comprises 14 residues. CDR3 loop: CASRGWGENTEAFF. The CDR3 DNA follows: TGTGCCAGCAGGGGGTGGGGGGAGAACACTGAAGCTTTCTTT.

This clone was detected a few times. CDR3 nucleotides: TGTGCCAGCAGTGAAGAGGGAGGGACAGGTGGCGGCTACACCTTC. It yields the protein CASSEEGGTGGGYTF. The V and J genes are TRBV6-1 and TRBJ1-2, with TRBD1 matching 8 bases. The CDR3 extends over 15 amino acids. CDR1 is MNHNS, CDR2 SASEGT, per germline. V gave up 1 base and J gave up 8 bases; unmatched junction bases: 9.

The table lists this clone with many counts. The chain's CDR3 is CASNYDSPGVGYTF. The DNA for the CDR3 is TGTGCCAGCAATTACGACAGCCCAGGGGTTGGCTACACCTTC. V is TRBV6-1 and J is TRBJ1-2; tentatively, D is TRBD1 (6 bases). V lost 7 bases and J 7 bases, leaving 19 bases between the germline ends. Germline V CDR1 and CDR2: MNHNS, SASEGT. The CDR3 covers 14 residues.

The rearrangement links TRBV6-1 to TRBJ1-2; 7 nucleotides match TRBD1. V was pared by 7 bases and J by 4 bases, with 6 bases of the junction left unmatched. Germline CDR1 and CDR2: MNHNS and SASEGT. The CDR3 extends over 13 amino acids. As DNA, the CDR3 is TGTGCCAGCATGAGGGACAGAAGCTATGGCTACACCTTC. Its protein product is CASMRDRSYGYTF.

The chain uses TRBV6-5 and TRBJ2-1; a weak D match, TRBD1 (5 bases). Trimming shortened V by 2 bases and J by 6 bases, and 5 bases separated the two germline ends. CDR3 length: 12 amino acids. The V gene's germline CDR1 is MNHEY and CDR2 SVGAGI. CDR3 loop: CASSYRGNEQFF. In DNA form, the CDR3 reads TGTGCCAGCAGTTACAGGGGCAATGAGCAGTTCTTC.

This clone was seen only a few times. The chain recombines TRBV6-2 or TRBV6-3 with TRBJ2-1; 7 bases match TRBD2. Germline values: CDR1 MNHEY, CDR2 SVGEGT. Trimming took 5 bases from V and 6 from J; bases not matched to a gene: 7. CDR3 size: 14 residues. The DNA of the CDR3 is TGTGCCAGCAGTGGGTCGACTAGCCTCAATGAGCAGTTCTTC. It translates to CASSGSTSLNEQFF.

This clone has just a few counts. The CDR3 loop is CASSLSKTNRPYEQYF. The CDR3 DNA is TGTGCCAGCAGTTTGTCCAAAACTAACCGCCCATACGAGCAGTACTTC. The rearrangement joins TRBV27 to TRBJ2-7; unclear D gene. The CDR3 has 16 amino acids. Trimming shortened V by 3 bases and J by 4 bases, and 19 bases separated the two germline ends. Germline loops: CDR1 MNHEY, CDR2 SMNVEV (reference sequence).

This clone came up a few times. The chain joins TRBV3-1 to TRBJ2-7, with D perhaps TRBD1 (7 bases). CDR3 size: 14 residues. V gave up 1 base and J gave up 3 bases, with 10 bases separating them. Germline V gene sequence: CDR1 LGHDT, CDR2 YNNKEL (reference sequence). This CDR3 reads CASSQGQGGYEQYF. The CDR3 DNA reads TGTGCCAGCAGCCAAGGACAGGGAGGCTACGAGCAGTACTTC.

This clone was seen more than once but under ten times. This rearrangement joins TRBV28 to TRBJ2-5, with 7 bases fitting TRBD2. The germline V gene encodes CDR1 MDHEN and CDR2 SYDVKM. The CDR3 length is 16 residues. The trim removed 3 bases at V and 4 bases at J, leaving 11 bases unmatched. The CDR3 here is CASSLEVAGGRETQYF. Written as DNA, the CDR3 is TGTGCCAGCAGTTTGGAAGTAGCGGGTGGTCGAGAGACCCAGTACTTC.

Notes on this clone: The final CDR3 position lacks the conserved phenylalanine or tryptophan, pointing to a likely read error. The V and J genes are TRBV6-5 and TRBJ1-5; no clear D gene. Germline loops: CDR1 MNHEY, CDR2 SVGAGI. This CDR3 is 12 amino acids long. The V and J ends lost 2 bases and 3 bases respectively, with 2 bases between them. The CDR3 reads CASSYVNQPQHL. The CDR3 DNA reads TGTGCCAGCAGTTACGTCAATCAGCCCCAGCATCTT.

The sample holds a few counts of this clone. The genes are TRBV3-1 and TRBJ2-3, with D unresolved. With 0 bases removed from V and 5 bases from J, the gap between germline ends came to 9 bases. The CDR3 runs to 14 residues. The germline gives CDR1 LGHDT, CDR2 YNNKEL (reference sequence). CDR3 bases: TGTGCCAGCAGCCAAGACTTAAAGGGAGATACGCAGTATTTT. This translates into CASSQDLKGDTQYF.

This clone was observed a few times. The chain joins TRBV28 to TRBJ2-7, with 7 bases matching TRBD1. Germline CDR1 is MDHEN and CDR2 is SYDVKM. The length of the CDR3 is 16 residues. The V gene end was trimmed by 6 bases and the J gene end by 2 bases; junction bases not matched to a gene: 13. This chain's CDR3 is CASSPIRQGLTYEQYF. CDR3 in DNA: TGTGCCAGCAGCCCTATACGACAGGGCCTAACCTACGAGCAGTACTTC.

This clone was seen repeatedly, ten times or more. The J gene is TRBJ1-5, the V gene TRBV29-1, with D unresolved. Germline V gene sequence: CDR1 SQVTM, CDR2 ANQGSEA. With 4 bases removed from V and 5 bases from J, the gap between germline ends came to 3 bases. CDR3 length equals 10 residues. The CDR3 spells CSVGDQPQHF. The CDR3 region has the DNA TGCAGCGTTGGGGATCAGCCCCAGCATTTT.

The CDR3 region has the DNA TGTGCCAGCAGACCGAGGGGGGGGGTCGACGAGCAGTACTTC. Translated, it gives CASRPRGGVDEQYF. The rearrangement uses TRBV28 and TRBJ2-7; maybe TRBD2 (7 bases). Trimming removed 6 bases at V and 5 bases at J, with 17 bases between. CDR1 MDHEN and CDR2 SYDVKM come from the germline V gene. The length of the CDR3 is 14 residues. Full variable domain (rest looked up from reference TRBV28 and TRBJ2-7): DVKVTQSSRYLVKRTGEKVFLECVQDMDHENMFWYRQDPGLGLRLIYFSYDVKMKEKGDIPEGYSVSREKKERFSLILESASTNQTSMYLCASRPRGGVDEQYFGPGTRLTVT.

The rearrangement joins TRBV12-3 or TRBV12-4 to TRBJ1-2, with 8 bases matching TRBD1. Trimming took 1 base from V and 5 from J; bases not matched to a gene: 6. The CDR3 loop spans 15 amino acids. The CDR3 DNA follows: TGTGCCAGCAGTTTAGTTCAGGGGGCAGGGTATGGCTACACCTTC. This codes for CASSLVQGAGYGYTF.

In this sample, this clone turned up a few times. The rearrangement joins TRBV20-1 to TRBJ1-5; D perhaps matches TRBD1 (5 bases). Germline V gene sequence: CDR1 DFQATT, CDR2 SNEGSKA (reference sequence). The CDR3 loop spans 13 amino acids. Trimming shortened V by 5 bases and J by 7 bases, and 15 bases separated the two germline ends. The CDR3, as DNA: TGCAGTGCTGGAGGGAAGGGGTCCCAGCCCCAGCATTTT. It specifies CSAGGKGSQPQHF.

A few counts support this clone. V and J are TRBV12-5 and TRBJ2-1; D gene uncertain. Germline V gene lookup returns CDR1 LGHNT and CDR2 FRNRAP. CDR3 length equals 14 residues. V lost 7 bases and J lost 4, with 14 bases in between. The CDR3, as DNA: TGTGCTAGTGATACTGAGGCGTCGTACAATGAGCAGTTCTTC. Protein product: CASDTEASYNEQFF.

As to this clone: Likely a read error: the CDR3 ends without its conserved phenylalanine or tryptophan. Because the CDR3's place on the DNA is in doubt, the DNA is left out and the CDR3 is given as listed by TCRdb. The sample has other DNA sequences that encode this CDR3 too. The rearrangement joins TRBV6-1 to TRBJ2-7; the DNA was not compared with TRBD1, the D call given in the table. The CDR3 is 11 residues long, counting both termini. CDR1 MNHNS and CDR2 SASEGT come from the germline V gene. CDR3 residues: CASTGGGEQSL.

In this sample, this clone turned up a few times. The rearrangement links TRBV6-2 or TRBV6-3 to TRBJ2-7; 8 bases line up with TRBD2. Germline CDR1 reads MNHEY; CDR2 reads SVGEGT. V lost 8 bases, J lost 6 bases, and 15 bases stayed unmatched. The length of the CDR3 is 15 residues. The CDR3 loop reads CASGSGLAGSCEQYV. The CDR3 DNA follows: TGTGCCAGCGGGAGTGGACTAGCTGGCAGCTGCGAGCAGTACGTC.

V usage is TRBV6-2 or TRBV6-3 and J usage is TRBJ2-7, with unresolved D. Looked up from germline, CDR1 is MNHEY and CDR2 is SVGEGT. The length of the CDR3 is 13 residues. The V gene lost 8 bases and the J gene lost 3 bases, with 14 bases spanning the gap. The CDR3 spells CASSQSKNYEQYF. The CDR3 nucleotides read TGTGCCAGCTCGCAGTCTAAAAACTACGAGCAGTACTTC.

This clone was seen a handful of times. The chain recombines TRBV6-1 with TRBJ1-5; 7 bases fit TRBD1. Germline CDR1 is MNHNS and CDR2 is SASEGT. V dropped 6 bases and J dropped 3; count of bases not matched to a gene: 11. The CDR3 loop spans 16 amino acids. The CDR3 protein is CASRPRTGLSNQPQHF. CDR3 DNA sequence: TGTGCCAGCAGACCGAGGACAGGACTTTCCAATCAGCCCCAGCATTTT.